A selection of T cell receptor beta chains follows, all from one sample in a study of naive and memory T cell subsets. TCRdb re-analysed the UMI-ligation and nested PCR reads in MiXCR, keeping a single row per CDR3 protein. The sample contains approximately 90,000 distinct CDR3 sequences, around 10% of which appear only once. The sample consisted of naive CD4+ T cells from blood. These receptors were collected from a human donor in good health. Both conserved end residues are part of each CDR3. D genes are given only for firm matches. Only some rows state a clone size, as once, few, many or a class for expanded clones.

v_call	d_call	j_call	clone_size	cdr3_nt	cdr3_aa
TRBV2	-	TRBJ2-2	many	TGTGCCAGCAGGCTGACGGGGAACACCGGGGAGCTGTTTTTT	CASRLTGNTGELFF
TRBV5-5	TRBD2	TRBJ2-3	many	TGTGCCAGCAGCTTTAGCGGGAGTGCAGATACGCAGTATTTT	CASSFSGSADTQYF
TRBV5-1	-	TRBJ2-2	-	TGCGCCAGCAGCGACGGGTACACCGGGGAGCTGTTTTTT	CASSDGYTGELFF
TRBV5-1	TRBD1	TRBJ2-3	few	TGCGCCAGCAGCCCCTCGGGACAGGGTCCCACAGATACGCAGTATTTT	CASSPSGQGPTDTQYF
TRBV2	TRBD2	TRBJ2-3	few	TGTGCCAGCAGTGATCCTCGGACTAGCGGGATAGCGCAGTATTTT	CASSDPRTSGIAQYF
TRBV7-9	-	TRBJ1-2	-	TGTGCCAGCAGCTCTGAGACTACTCTAAACTTC	CASSSETTLNF
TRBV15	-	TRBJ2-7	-	TGTGCCACCAGCAGGGGCAGCCCCTACGAGCAGTACTTC	CATSRGSPYEQYF
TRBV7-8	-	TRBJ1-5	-	TGTGCCAGCAGCTTAGAAGGGTTCGGGATAGGAAATCAGCCCCAGCATTTT	CASSLEGFGIGNQPQHF
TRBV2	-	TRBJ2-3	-	TGTGCCAGCAGTGAAGGGTCGTGGCAAGATACGCAGTATTTT	CASSEGSWQDTQYF
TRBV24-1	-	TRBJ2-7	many	TGTGCCACCAGTGACCCAGCGGACCGAACCTACGAGCAGTACTTC	CATSDPADRTYEQYF
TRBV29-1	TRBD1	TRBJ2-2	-	TGCAGCTATGGACAGGGGTATCCCGGGGAGCTGTTTTTT	CSYGQGYPGELFF
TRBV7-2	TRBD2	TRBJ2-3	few	TGTGCCAGCAGCTTCCAACTAGCGGTTAGCACAGATACGCAGTATTTT	CASSFQLAVSTDTQYF
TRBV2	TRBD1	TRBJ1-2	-	TGTGCCAGCACAGACAGGGCAAATCATTATGGCTACACCTTC	CASTDRANHYGYTF
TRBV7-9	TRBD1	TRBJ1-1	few	TGTGCCAGCAGCAGCCGGGACAGGGAGGGAGCAGCTTTCTTT	CASSSRDREGAAFF
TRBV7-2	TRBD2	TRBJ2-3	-	TGTGCCAGCACCCCCATTAACTTAGCGGGGGCTCCAGATACGCAGTATTTT	CASTPINLAGAPDTQYF
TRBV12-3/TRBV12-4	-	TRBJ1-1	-	TGTGCCAGCAGTTTCTCCAGGGTGGGCACTGAAGCTTTCTTT	CASSFSRVGTEAFF
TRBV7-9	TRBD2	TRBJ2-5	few	TGTGCCAGCAGCTCCCTGAGCAAAATTATAGCGGGGGGCGAAGAGACCCAGTACTTC	CASSSLSKIIAGGEETQYF
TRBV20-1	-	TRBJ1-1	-	TGCAGTGCTAGCAGGGGCACTGAAGCTTTCTTT	CSASRGTEAFF
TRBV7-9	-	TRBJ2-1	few	TGTGCCAGCAGCAAGGGGGGGAGCAACTACAATGAGCAGTTCTTC	CASSKGGSNYNEQFF
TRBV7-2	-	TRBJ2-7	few	TGTGCCAGCAGCTTAGAGCGGAAGAGCACCTACGAGCAGTACTTC	CASSLERKSTYEQYF
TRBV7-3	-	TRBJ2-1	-	TGTGCCAGCAGCTCGTTAGAGTACAATGAGCAGTTCTTC	CASSSLEYNEQFF
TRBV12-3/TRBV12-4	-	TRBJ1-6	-	TGTGCCAGCAGGCCAAGCTCCTATAATTCACCCCTCCACTTT	CASRPSSYNSPLHF
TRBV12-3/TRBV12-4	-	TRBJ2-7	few	TGTGCCAGCAGTTTTGTGGCGGAGGGGAGGTACGAGCAGTACTTC	CASSFVAEGRYEQYF
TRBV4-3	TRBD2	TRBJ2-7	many	TGCGCCAGCAGCCAAGACCAGCGGGGCTACGCGATCTACTTC	CASSQDQRGYAIYF
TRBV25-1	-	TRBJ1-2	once	TGTGCCAGCAGTGAATATGTGGGTGGCTACACCTTC	CASSEYVGGYTF
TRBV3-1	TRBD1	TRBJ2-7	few	TGTGCCAGCAGCGCTCCCGGGACAGGGGGCTACGAGCAGTACTTC	CASSAPGTGGYEQYF
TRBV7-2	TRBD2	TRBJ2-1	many	TGTGCCAGCAGCTTATTTCCGGGGACTAGCGGATTCCTGAGCTCCTACAATGAGCAGTTCTTC	CASSLFPGTSGFLSSYNEQFF
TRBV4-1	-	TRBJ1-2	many	TGCGCCAGCAGCCAAGAATGGGGAGCTAACTATGGCTACACCTTC	CASSQEWGANYGYTF
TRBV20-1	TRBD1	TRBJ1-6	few	TGCAGTGCACCCGGACAGGGGGTTTCCTCACCCCTCCACTTT	CSAPGQGVSSPLHF
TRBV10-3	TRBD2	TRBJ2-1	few	TGTGCCATCAGTGAGGGGGCGGGAGTCGTTGAGCAGTTCTTC	CAISEGAGVVEQFF
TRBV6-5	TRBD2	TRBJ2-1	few	TGTGCCAGCAGCCGCCAGACTAGCGGGGGCTACAATGAGCAGTTCTTC	CASSRQTSGGYNEQFF
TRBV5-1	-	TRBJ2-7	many	TGCGCCAGCAGCTCACCCACCTACGAGCAGTACTTC	CASSSPTYEQYF
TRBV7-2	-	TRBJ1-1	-	TGTGCCAGCAGCCGATTCGTGGAGGCTTTCTTT	CASSRFVEAFF
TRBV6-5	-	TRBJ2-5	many	TGTGCCAGCAGTTACTCGTCTAGCGCGATACTTCAAGAGACCCAGTACTTC	CASSYSSSAILQETQYF
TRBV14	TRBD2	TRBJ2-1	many	TGTGCCAGCAGCCGATGGACTAGCGGGTCCTACAATGAGCAGTTCTTC	CASSRWTSGSYNEQFF
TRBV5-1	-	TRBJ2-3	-	TGCGCCAGCAGCTTCGCGGGGCTTGACACAGATACGCAGTATTTT	CASSFAGLDTDTQYF
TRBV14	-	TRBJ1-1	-	TGTGCCAGCAGCCCCGGAGGAATGAACACTGAAGCTTTCTTT	CASSPGGMNTEAFF
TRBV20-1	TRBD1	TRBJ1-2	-	TGCAGTGCTAGAAGTATGGGACAGCCTAACTATGGCTACACCTTC	CSARSMGQPNYGYTF
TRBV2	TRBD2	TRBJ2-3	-	TGTGCCAGCAGTGACACTAGCGGCACAGATACGCAGTATTTT	CASSDTSGTDTQYF
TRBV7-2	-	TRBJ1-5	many	TGTGCCAGCAGCTTAGCGGCGTCAACCCTAGGCAATCAGCCCCAGCATTTT	CASSLAASTLGNQPQHF
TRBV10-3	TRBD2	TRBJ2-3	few	TGTGCCACCAGAGCGGGGGGGGCCACAGATACGCAGTATTTT	CATRAGGATDTQYF
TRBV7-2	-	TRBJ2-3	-	TGTGCCAGCAGCGCCCTGGGGTCGGCAGATACGCAGTATTTT	CASSALGSADTQYF
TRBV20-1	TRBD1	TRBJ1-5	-	TGCAGTGCTAGCGGGACAGGGGAAGGGCAGCCCCAGCATTTT	CSASGTGEGQPQHF
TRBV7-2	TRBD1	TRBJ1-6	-	TGTGCCAGCAGCCCTCCTGGGGACAGGTATTCACCCCTCCACTTT	CASSPPGDRYSPLHF
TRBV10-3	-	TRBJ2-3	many	TGTGCCATCAGTACTAGCCCGGAGAGCACAGATACGCAGTATTTT	CAISTSPESTDTQYF
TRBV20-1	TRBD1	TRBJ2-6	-	TGCAGTGCCATCACAGGGGCTGGGGCCAACGTCCTGACTTTC	CSAITGAGANVLTF
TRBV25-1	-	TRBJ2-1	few	TGTGCCAGCAGTGAGCGAAAGGGAACGGACAATGAGCAGTTCTTC	CASSERKGTDNEQFF
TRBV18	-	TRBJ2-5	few	TGTGCCAGCTCACCAAACCGGCAGCAAGAGACCCAGTACTTC	CASSPNRQQETQYF